These 31 T cell receptor beta chains came from one sample sequenced in a study of blood T cell repertoires in COVID-19. Sequenced by immunoSEQ multiplex PCR; TCRdb stores in-frame clones only, minus some. The sample records about 150,000 clones, around 90% being singletons. The sequencing sample was made of PBMCs or T cells enriched from blood (not recorded which). All receptors derive from a woman in her thirties or forties who had been exposed to COVID-19.

The chain has TRBV6-5 and TRBJ1-5; 7 positions agree with TRBD1. Germline V gives CDR1 MNHEY, CDR2 SVGAGI. The CDR3 extends over 14 amino acids. V was clipped by 5 bases and J by 1 base; unmatched bases: 2. CDR3 coding DNA: TGTGCCAGCAGTCAGGGACAGAGCAATCAGCCCCAGCATTTT. It yields the protein CASSQGQSNQPQHF.

This clone was found once. The genes are TRBV2 and TRBJ1-1, with D maybe TRBD1 (5 bases). The CDR3 is made up of 13 amino acids. V was pared by 6 bases and J by 1 base, with 9 bases between. CDR1 and CDR2 from the germline V gene are SNHLY and FYNNEI. The CDR3 region has the DNA TGTGCCAGCAGGGAGACAGCGAACACTGAAGCTTTCTTT. It yields the protein CASRETANTEAFF. Together with reference TRBV2 and TRBJ1-1, the CDR3 gives the full variable domain: EPEVTQTPSHQVTQMGQEVILRCVPISNHLYFYWYRQILGQKVEFLVSFYNNEISEKSEIFDDQFSVERPDGSNFTLKIRSTKLEDSAMYFCASRETANTEAFFGQGTRLTVV.

The genes are TRBV9 and TRBJ2-1, with 11 positions matching TRBD2. This CDR3 is 16 amino acids long. The ends lost 2 bases at V and 11 bases at J; junction bases unmatched: 12. CDR1 is SGDLS and CDR2 is YYNGEE in the germline V gene. CDR3 protein: CASSVLAGGVNEQQFF. The CDR3 DNA follows: TGTGCCAGCAGCGTTCTAGCGGGAGGCGTCAATGAGCAGCAGTTCTTC. Variable domain in full (rest from reference TRBV9 and TRBJ2-1): DSGVTQTPKHLITATGQRVTLRCSPRSGDLSVYWYQQSLDQGLQFLIQYYNGEERAKGNILERFSAQQFPDLHSELNLSSLELGDSALYFCASSVLAGGVNEQQFFGPGTRLTVL.

The gene calls are TRBV5-1 and TRBJ2-1; D might be TRBD2 (5 bases). Germline CDR1 and CDR2: SGHRS and YFSETQ. The CDR3 loop spans 12 amino acids. V lost 7 bases, J lost 4 bases, and 9 bases lay in between. The CDR3 spells CASLGGYNEQFF. CDR3 coding DNA: TGCGCCAGCCTCGGAGGTTACAATGAGCAGTTCTTC. The full variable domain, its missing parts supplied by reference TRBV5-1 and TRBJ2-1, is KAGVTQTPRYLIKTRGQQVTLSCSPISGHRSVSWYQQTPGQGLQFLFEYFSETQRNKGNFPGRFSGRQFSNSRSEMNVSTLELGDSALYLCASLGGYNEQFFGPGTRLTVL.

The rearrangement links TRBV4-1 to TRBJ2-5, with 10 bases fitting TRBD2. The V and J ends lost 5 bases and 4 bases, in that order; junction bases with no gene match: 4. The CDR3 totals 14 residues. Germline V gene lookup returns CDR1 MGHRA and CDR2 YSYEKL. This CDR3 is CASSYERGGETQYF. CDR3 bases: TGCGCCAGCAGCTACGAGCGGGGGGGAGAGACCCAGTACTTC.

This clone was seen more than once but under ten times. The chain employs TRBV7-9 and TRBJ1-5, with D unclear. The CDR3 spans 14 residues. Per germline, CDR1 SEHNR and CDR2 FQNEAQ (reference sequence). V shed 5 bases and J shed 3 bases, with 11 bases lying between them. In DNA form, the CDR3 reads TGTGCCAGCAGCGGGGAGGGATTCAATCAGCCCCAGCATTTT. The encoded protein is CASSGEGFNQPQHF. The variable domain in full, completed from reference TRBV7-9 and TRBJ1-5, reads DTGVSQNPRHKITKRGQNVTFRCDPISEHNRLYWYRQTLGQGPEFLTYFQNEAQLEKSRLLSDRFSAERPKGSFSTLEIQRTEQGDSAMYLCASSGEGFNQPQHFGDGTRLSIL.

CDR3 nucleotides: TGTGCCAGCAGCTTATTGGGAGGTTGGCCGCCGTCGGTTCGTGTCACTGAAGCTTTCTTT. Translation: CASSLLGGWPPSVRVTEAFF. The rearrangement links TRBV13 to TRBJ1-1; D is undetermined. V lost 2 bases and J lost 4, with 29 bases in between. CDR1 is PRHDT, CDR2 FYEKMQ, per germline (reference sequence). This CDR3 is 20 amino acids long.

V gene TRBV14 combines with J gene TRBJ1-1; no reliable D call. The CDR3 has 13 amino acids. Germline V gives CDR1 SGHDN, CDR2 FVKESK. V was cut by 4 bases and J by 10 bases, with 16 bases left in between. Written as DNA, the CDR3 is TGTGCCAGCAGCCTTACGTTGAGTCGTGGAGCTTTCTTT. Protein product: CASSLTLSRGAFF.

V and J are TRBV10-3 and TRBJ2-6, with D possibly matching TRBD1 (8 bases). Germline assignment: CDR1 ENHRY and CDR2 SYGVKD. This CDR3 has 19 residues. V lost 4 bases, J lost 0 bases, and 19 bases lay in between. The CDR3 sequence is CAISGLQGGASSGANVLTF. In DNA, the CDR3 is TGTGCCATCAGTGGCCTACAGGGGGGGGCCTCCTCTGGGGCCAACGTCCTGACTTTC.

V gene TRBV21-1 combines with J gene TRBJ2-3; TRBD2 reflects the table's D call only, with no check against the DNA. TRBV21-1 is an annotated pseudogene. The CDR3 is made up of 15 amino acids. As DNA, the CDR3 is TGTGCCAGCAGCGACCCGGGACTTTGCACAGATACGCAGTATTTT. Translation gives CASSDPGLCTDTQYF.

The chain joins TRBV7-2 to TRBJ2-1; 11 bases fit TRBD2. The junction had 8 bases not matched to a gene; V was cut back by 6 bases and J by 4 bases. There are 16 residues in the CDR3. Looked up from germline, CDR1 is SGHTA and CDR2 is FQGNSA. DNA of the CDR3: TGTGCCAGCAGAATGGCTAGCGGGAGGTCATACAATGAGCAGTTCTTC. Its translation: CASRMASGRSYNEQFF.

The J gene is TRBJ1-1, the V gene TRBV7-3; TRBD1 matches at 8 bases. Germline CDR1 SGHTA, CDR2 FQGTGA. The CDR3 spans 15 residues. V was pared by 2 bases and J by 4 bases, with 6 bases of the junction left unmatched. The CDR3 coding sequence is TGTGCCAGCAGCTTATCTGGACAGGGATTCACTGAAGCTTTCTTT. Translation: CASSLSGQGFTEAFF.

This chain links TRBV9 with TRBJ2-7; D is possibly TRBD1 (5 bases). CDR3 length equals 15 residues. The ends were cut back, 0 bases at V and 5 bases at J, with 15 bases in the middle. Germline CDR1 and CDR2: SGDLS and YYNGEE. CDR3 region: CASSVGPQGVDEQYF. The CDR3 coding sequence is TGTGCCAGCAGCGTAGGCCCTCAGGGTGTCGACGAGCAGTACTTC.

This clone appeared once. V usage is TRBV27 and J usage is TRBJ1-2; D might be TRBD1 (6 bases). V lost 4 bases, J lost 5 bases, and 11 bases lay in between. Germline V CDR1 and CDR2: MNHEY, SMNVEV (reference sequence). The CDR3 consists of 13 residues. For the CDR3, the DNA is TGTGCCAGCAGTTCCGGACAGCTATATGGCTACACCTTC. It translates to CASSSGQLYGYTF.

V and J are TRBV27 and TRBJ2-1; 8 bases are a match to TRBD1. The CDR3 loop spans 15 amino acids. V dropped 3 bases and J dropped 6; count of bases not matched to a gene: 7. From germline, CDR1 is MNHEY and CDR2 SMNVEV (reference sequence). The CDR3 DNA reads as TGTGCCAGCAGTTTTACCGGACAGGGCCTCAATGAGCAGTTCTTC. Residues: CASSFTGQGLNEQFF.

The chain has TRBV29-1 and TRBJ1-4, with D possibly being TRBD1 (5 bases). CDR3 length: 12 residues. The V end lost 3 bases, the J end lost 8 bases, and 10 bases lay between the germline ends. The germline gives CDR1 SQVTM, CDR2 ANQGSEA. The CDR3 DNA is TGCAGCGTTGACACAGGTGAAGAAAAACTGTTTTTT. This translates into CSVDTGEEKLFF. The full variable domain, completed using reference TRBV29-1 and TRBJ1-4, is SAVISQKPSRDICQRGTSLTIQCQVDSQVTMMFWYRQQPGQSLTLIATANQGSEATYESGFVIDKFPISRPNLTFSTLTVSNMSPEDSSIYLCSVDTGEEKLFFGSGTQLSVL.

This chain connects TRBV7-9 to TRBJ1-6, with TRBD1 as a possible D gene (6 bases). Per germline, CDR1 SEHNR and CDR2 FQNEAQ (reference sequence). Trimming left V 1 base short and J 10 bases short, with 11 bases between. The CDR3 runs 14 residues. The DNA for the CDR3 is TGTGCCAGCAGCTTAGGCGACAGGAGATCACCCCTCCACTTT. This gives the protein CASSLGDRRSPLHF.

The rearrangement links TRBV2 to TRBJ2-4; 8 bases are shared with TRBD1. The CDR3 runs to 15 residues. V was pared by 2 bases and J by 6 bases, with 6 bases of the junction left unmatched. Germline V gives CDR1 SNHLY, CDR2 FYNNEI. The CDR3 loop is CASSERQGARNIQYF. The CDR3 DNA follows: TGTGCCAGCAGTGAACGCCAGGGGGCTAGAAACATTCAGTACTTC.

The V gene is TRBV27, the J gene TRBJ1-4, with unresolved D. Trimming removed 6 bases at V and 0 bases at J, with 8 bases between. Germline lookup yields CDR1 MNHEY and CDR2 SMNVEV (reference sequence). This CDR3 contains 14 residues. CDR3 nucleotide sequence: TGTGCCAGCAGCCCACTAGCAACTAATGAAAAACTGTTTTTT. Protein sequence: CASSPLATNEKLFF.

The V and J genes are TRBV21-1 and TRBJ1-2; the table assigns TRBD1, which was not confirmed against the DNA. TRBV21-1 is a recognized pseudogene. The CDR3 loop spans 15 amino acids. Here the CDR3 DNA reads TGTGCCAGCAGCAAGTGGGCAGCCTCTAACTATGGCTACACCTTC. Protein sequence: CASSKWAASNYGYTF.

The J gene is TRBJ1-2, the V gene TRBV2; a possible D gene is TRBD1 (5 bases). The V end was cut by 2 bases, the J end by 8 bases, with 15 bases between. The V gene's germline CDR1 is SNHLY and CDR2 FYNNEI. The CDR3 is made up of 14 amino acids. In DNA, the CDR3 is TGTGCCAGCAGTGAAAGGGAGGGGTTAGAAGGCTACACCTTC. This translates into CASSEREGLEGYTF.

V is TRBV27 and J is TRBJ1-6; D may be TRBD1 (5 bases). The length of the CDR3 is 17 residues. Germline values: CDR1 MNHEY, CDR2 SMNVEV (reference sequence). Deletions cut 5 bases from V and 10 bases from J, with 24 bases between. The CDR3 loop reads CASSPLPPSQGNSPLHF. CDR3 nucleotide sequence: TGTGCCAGCAGTCCCCTTCCCCCGAGCCAGGGTAACTCACCCCTCCACTTT.

The rearrangement uses TRBV7-2 and TRBJ2-5; D perhaps matches TRBD2 (5 bases). Germline lookup yields CDR1 SGHTA and CDR2 FQGNSA. Between the trimmed V and J ends, which lost 8 bases and 1 base, there was a span of 11 bases. CDR3 length equals 13 residues. The CDR3 DNA reads TGTGCCAGCGGGAGCTGGGTCCAAGAGACCCAGTACTTC. Translating it yields CASGSWVQETQYF.

The chain carries TRBV6-2 or TRBV6-3 and TRBJ2-5, with TRBD1 matching over 9 bases. Trimming cost V 6 bases and J 5 bases; bases outside gene matches: 10. This CDR3 spans 15 amino acids. Germline assignment: CDR1 MNHEY and CDR2 SVGEGT. CDR3 amino acids: CASSRPTGGRETQYF. CDR3 nucleotides: TGTGCCAGCAGCCGACCGACAGGGGGGAGGGAGACCCAGTACTTC.

V and J are TRBV7-8 and TRBJ1-2, with D tentatively TRBD1 (5 bases). Germline CDR1 and CDR2: SGHVS and FQNEAQ. This CDR3 is 14 amino acids long. Deletions cut 3 bases from V and 4 bases from J, with 12 bases between. The CDR3 here is CASSFIRGGYGYTF. In DNA, the CDR3 is TGTGCCAGCAGCTTTATTCGGGGGGGCTATGGCTACACCTTC.

This chain uses TRBV5-5 with TRBJ2-5; 7 bases agree with TRBD1. Germline values: CDR1 SGHKS, CDR2 YYEKEE (reference sequence). The CDR3 spans 15 residues. The ends lost 3 bases at V and 2 bases at J; junction bases unmatched: 7. The CDR3 nucleotides read TGTGCCAGCAGCTCGGACCCAGGGGGACAAGAGACCCAGTACTTC. Its protein product is CASSSDPGGQETQYF.

This clone was seen once. V and J are TRBV27 and TRBJ1-1; TRBD1 is a possible D gene (6 bases). The germline V gene has CDR1 MNHEY and CDR2 SMNVEV (reference sequence). V lost 3 bases to trimming and J lost 4 bases, with 15 bases between them. The CDR3 spans 15 residues. DNA of the CDR3: TGTGCCAGCAGTTTGTCCACAGGGTTCGGCACTGAAGCTTTCTTT. As protein: CASSLSTGFGTEAFF.

The chain couples TRBV5-1 to TRBJ2-3, with TRBD2 matching over 10 bases. Trimming removed 6 bases from V and 1 base from J; junction bases left unmatched: 5. Germline CDR1 is SGHRS and CDR2 is YFSETQ. This CDR3 is 15 amino acids long. The CDR3 region is CASTRGTSGTDTQYF. CDR3 nucleotides: TGCGCCAGCACCCGCGGGACTAGCGGCACAGATACGCAGTATTTT.

The chain uses TRBV2 and TRBJ2-1; 7 bases align to TRBD2. CDR3 length: 11 amino acids. Losses at the gene ends were 5 bases for V and 12 bases for J; bases not matched to a gene: 4. Looked up from germline, CDR1 is SNHLY and CDR2 is FYNNEI. The CDR3 nucleotides read TGTGCCAGCAGTCCGGGAGGTGGGCAGTTCTTC. Translated, it gives CASSPGGGQFF.

This sequence joins TRBV19 and TRBJ2-1; 9 nucleotides match TRBD2. V was pared by 1 base and J by 6 bases, with 7 bases of the junction left unmatched. The germline CDR1 and CDR2 sequences are LNHDA and SQIVND (reference sequence). This CDR3 is 16 amino acids long. The CDR3 DNA is TGTGCCAGTAGTATAGGCGGGGGGGCTGGAGCCAATGAGCAGTTCTTC. Amino acid sequence: CASSIGGGAGANEQFF.

The chain recombines TRBV28 with TRBJ1-4; no definite D call. Trimming shortened V by 7 bases and J by 10 bases, and 13 bases separated the two germline ends. The CDR3 has 12 amino acids. CDR1 and CDR2 (germline): MDHEN, SYDVKM. This CDR3 is CASTPPRGKLFF. CDR3 sequence (DNA): TGTGCCAGCACCCCCCCTAGAGGAAAACTGTTTTTT.